The clone carrying this T cell receptor (beta chain) has just one count. Antigen: not known. This record belongs to a study of T cell clonotyping in hematopoietic cell transplantation. The CDR3 is 14 amino acids. V was pared by 2 bases and J by 3 bases, with 1 base of the junction left unmatched. CDR1 and CDR2 from the germline V gene are MGHRA and YSYEKL. TCRdb's copy holds only in-frame clones and misses some; the assay was immunoSEQ multiplex PCR. This sample carries over 45,000 clones, around 84% of them seen once, and the ten largest clones take 5.5% to 7%. Overall study findings and caveats: Recipient TCR diversity dropped after transplant; expanded clonotypes rose from day 30 to 180.

As for time point: recipient sample about 28 days before transplant, after cytoreduction. The rearrangement links TRBV4-1 to TRBJ2-7; TRBD2 agrees at 10 bases. The origin of this receptor is a man aged 55-75 years with biphenotypic leukemia. Some clones in this sample may be carry-over from other donors' samples. Sequenced material: peripheral blood mononuclear cells, taken before stem cell transplant. The CDR3 region has the DNA TGCGCCAGCAGCCAATTAGCGGGAGGCTACGAGCAGTACTTC. Encoded protein: CASSQLAGGYEQYF.